A single sample is the source of the 30 T cell receptor beta chains below, sequenced in a study of CD4 T cells in relation to SARS-CoV-2 and coronaviruses. CD4+ T cells from unexposed donors were obtained before the COVID-19 pandemic (2011-2018). The repertoire was sequenced with immunoSEQ multiplex PCR; TCRdb's copy has only in-frame clones and lacks some. Seen here are some 69,000 clones, about 95% observed once, and the top ten hold roughly 0.14%. The sequenced sample was naive CD4+ T cells from PBMCs. The subset denotes: naive CD4+ T cells isolated by negative enrichment. The receptors originated from a human donor in good health.

This chain links TRBV28 with TRBJ1-4, with D tentatively TRBD1 (5 bases). Trimming took off 6 bases at V and 5 bases at J, with 19 bases between the two ends. CDR3 size: 16 residues. In germline, CDR1 is MDHEN, CDR2 SYDVKM. The CDR3 region is CASRLPRGGLNEKLFF. The CDR3 nucleotides read TGTGCCAGCAGGCTCCCACGGGGGGGATTGAATGAAAAACTGTTTTTT. The full variable domain, completed using reference TRBV28 and TRBJ1-4, is DVKVTQSSRYLVKRTGEKVFLECVQDMDHENMFWYRQDPGLGLRLIYFSYDVKMKEKGDIPEGYSVSREKKERFSLILESASTNQTSMYLCASRLPRGGLNEKLFFGSGTQLSVL.

This chain uses TRBV4-1 with TRBJ2-7; no clear D gene. The CDR3 is made up of 15 amino acids. V lost 0 bases and J 0 bases, leaving 9 bases between the germline ends. Looked up from germline, CDR1 is MGHRA and CDR2 is YSYEKL. CDR3 amino acids: CASSQDKHPSYEQYF. CDR3 nucleotide sequence: TGCGCCAGCAGCCAAGATAAACACCCCTCCTACGAGCAGTACTTC.

A single count supports this clone. The V gene is TRBV5-3, the J gene TRBJ2-1, with TRBD2 identical over 9 bases. TRBV5-3 is sorted into the ORF group, with uncertain function. CDR3 length: 16 amino acids. V gave up 1 base and J gave up 3 bases; unmatched junction bases: 5. Here the CDR3 DNA reads TGTGCCAGAAGCTTGTATCTAGCGGGACTCTACAATGAGCAGTTCTTC. Translation gives CARSLYLAGLYNEQFF.

This sequence joins TRBV7-8 and TRBJ1-1; 7 bases are a match to TRBD1. Trimming removed 6 bases from V and 1 base from J; junction bases left unmatched: 2. This CDR3 is 13 amino acids long. The V gene's germline CDR1 is SGHVS and CDR2 FQNEAQ. CDR3 loop: CASSPGGNTEAFF. CDR3 coding DNA: TGTGCCAGCAGTCCAGGGGGGAACACTGAAGCTTTCTTT. The complete variable domain, with remaining parts taken from reference TRBV7-8 and TRBJ1-1, reads GAGVSQSPRYKVAKRGQDVALRCDPISGHVSLFWYQQALGQGPEFLTYFQNEAQLDKSGLPSDRFFAERPEGSVSTLKIQRTQQEDSAVYLCASSPGGNTEAFFGQGTRLTVV.

CDR3 in DNA: TGTGCCAGCAGTTTATCTAAAGAGCCCCAGCATTTT. Protein sequence: CASSLSKEPQHF. J is TRBJ1-5 and V is TRBV28; no definite D call. The CDR3 spans 12 residues. Trimming pared 1 base from V and 8 bases from J, leaving 6 bases between. Germline values: CDR1 MDHEN, CDR2 SYDVKM.

This clone was recorded once. This chain uses TRBV12-1 with TRBJ2-7; TRBD1 reflects the table's D call only, with no check against the DNA. TRBV12-1 is tagged as a pseudogene. The CDR3 is 14 amino acids. This CDR3 is CASSCLQGKYEQYF. Written as DNA, the CDR3 is TGTGCCAGCAGCTGTCTACAGGGGAAATACGAGCAGTACTTC.

The chain is built from TRBV18 and TRBJ2-3; a weak D match, TRBD1 (5 bases). Germline values: CDR1 KGHSH, CDR2 LQKENI. This CDR3 is 15 amino acids long. V shed 0 bases and J shed 4 bases, with 11 bases lying between them. CDR3 in amino acids: CASSPPSLGADTQYF. CDR3 in DNA: TGTGCCAGCTCACCACCCAGCCTAGGGGCAGATACGCAGTATTTT.

The rearrangement links TRBV5-1 to TRBJ1-1; 8 bases are a match to TRBD1. Germline V lookup: CDR1 SGHRS, CDR2 YFSETQ. The V and J ends lost 2 bases and 0 bases, in that order; junction bases with no gene match: 3. The CDR3 has 15 amino acids. The CDR3: CASSFDRGLNTEAFF. The CDR3 nucleotides are TGCGCCAGCAGCTTCGACAGGGGATTGAACACTGAAGCTTTCTTT.

This chain uses TRBV9 with TRBJ1-6; a weak D match, TRBD1 (5 bases). V gave up 3 bases and J gave up 7 bases, with 17 bases separating them. CDR1 and CDR2 from the germline V gene are SGDLS and YYNGEE. The CDR3 loop spans 16 amino acids. The CDR3 protein is CASSADVGVWNSPLHF. The CDR3 bases are TGTGCCAGCAGCGCGGACGTGGGGGTGTGGAATTCACCCCTCCACTTT.

This chain connects TRBV5-1 to TRBJ1-2; D is uncertain. The CDR3 consists of 14 residues. The V and J ends lost 0 bases and 0 bases respectively, with 6 bases between them. CDR1 is SGHRS, CDR2 YFSETQ, per germline. This chain's CDR3 is CASSLDNTNYGYTF. The CDR3 DNA follows: TGCGCCAGCAGCTTGGACAACACTAACTATGGCTACACCTTC.

The rearrangement links TRBV2 to TRBJ1-1; 9 bases map to TRBD1. Germline-derived CDR1 and CDR2 are SNHLY and FYNNEI. V lost 6 bases, J lost 4 bases, and 6 bases stayed unmatched. CDR3 length equals 14 residues. The CDR3 nucleotides are TGTGCCAGCAGGGCGACAGGGGGGAGCACTGAAGCTTTCTTT. The encoded protein is CASRATGGSTEAFF.

The table lists this clone with a count of one. The gene calls are TRBV7-3 and TRBJ2-2; the match to TRBD2 covers 12 bases. The junction had 4 bases not matched to a gene; V was cut back by 2 bases and J by 9 bases. The CDR3 spans 15 residues. Germline lookup yields CDR1 SGHTA and CDR2 FQGTGA. The CDR3 DNA follows: TGTGCCAGCAGCTTAGAACTAGCGGGAGGCAGGGAGCTGTTTTTT. Translating it yields CASSLELAGGRELFF.

The J gene is TRBJ2-5, the V gene TRBV4-1; D is perhaps TRBD2 (5 bases). Trimming pared 1 base from V and 5 bases from J, leaving 14 bases between. The V gene's germline CDR1 is MGHRA and CDR2 YSYEKL. The CDR3 runs 15 residues. The CDR3 loop is CASSQGRGVGETQYF. Here the CDR3 DNA reads TGCGCCAGCAGCCAAGGACGGGGAGTGGGGGAGACCCAGTACTTC.

This sequence joins TRBV28 and TRBJ2-6; TRBD1 matches 9 bases. Germline V gene sequence: CDR1 MDHEN, CDR2 SYDVKM. The CDR3 is 17 amino acids. Unmatched junction bases numbered 8, after V lost 5 bases and J lost 3 bases. This CDR3 reads CASSERQGGRGANVLTF. In DNA, the CDR3 is TGTGCCAGCAGTGAAAGACAGGGGGGACGTGGGGCCAACGTCCTGACTTTC.

The V gene is TRBV27, the J gene TRBJ1-5; 9 nucleotides match TRBD1. The ends lost 6 bases at V and 0 bases at J; junction bases unmatched: 15. CDR3 length: 19 amino acids. Germline-derived CDR1 and CDR2 are MNHEY and SMNVEV (reference sequence). The CDR3 DNA reads as TGTGCCAGCAGGTCCGGGACAGGGTCCCTTCCCGTTAGCAATCAGCCCCAGCATTTT. The encoded protein is CASRSGTGSLPVSNQPQHF.

J is TRBJ2-3 and V is TRBV5-1; 10 bases agree with TRBD2. Germline CDR1 and CDR2: SGHRS and YFSETQ. The CDR3 has 19 amino acids. V gave up 5 bases and J gave up 5 bases; unmatched junction bases: 20. The CDR3 reads CASSKEFTRSSGRGDTQYF. CDR3 nucleotide sequence: TGCGCCAGCAGTAAAGAATTCACCCGATCTAGCGGGAGAGGAGATACGCAGTATTTT.

The CDR3 region has the DNA TGTGCCAGCAGTTCCCGGGGCGCAGGGGGCATTGAAAAACTGTTTTTT. Residues: CASSSRGAGGIEKLFF. The J gene is TRBJ1-4, the V gene TRBV28; 8 bases agree with TRBD1. The junction had 11 bases not matched to a gene; V was cut back by 4 bases and J by 7 bases. The CDR3 extends over 16 amino acids. Germline V gene data show CDR1 as MDHEN and CDR2 as SYDVKM.

The J gene is TRBJ1-1, the V gene TRBV7-2; D gene ambiguous. The V end lost 6 bases, the J end lost 1 base, and 9 bases lay between the germline ends. Germline CDR1 SGHTA, CDR2 FQGNSA. This CDR3 contains 13 residues. The CDR3 region is CASRPNRNTEAFF. The CDR3 DNA reads TGTGCCAGCAGACCTAACAGGAACACTGAAGCTTTCTTT.

The table lists this clone with a few counts. The V gene is TRBV7-2, the J gene TRBJ1-6, with D unclear. The CDR3 has 13 amino acids. Germline V gives CDR1 SGHTA, CDR2 FQGNSA. The ends were cut back, 0 bases at V and 10 bases at J, with 7 bases in the middle. The CDR3 DNA follows: TGTGCCAGCAGCTTAGCGAGTAACTCACCCCTCCACTTT. Its protein product is CASSLASNSPLHF.

The chain uses TRBV21-1 and TRBJ2-3. TRBV21-1 corresponds to a pseudogene. This CDR3 contains 16 residues. The CDR3 DNA reads as TGTGCCAGCAGCAAAGAGATCACAGGGGCGGGGGATGCGCAGTATTTT. Residues: CASSKEITGAGDAQYF.

This chain connects TRBV6-5 to TRBJ1-2, with D hard to call. The CDR3 runs to 15 residues. Germline-derived CDR1 and CDR2 are MNHEY and SVGAGI. V lost 5 bases and J lost 2, with 15 bases in between. CDR3 residues: CASSQRPLPNYGYTF. For the CDR3, the DNA is TGTGCCAGCAGTCAACGGCCACTCCCGAACTATGGCTACACCTTC.

The DNA of the CDR3 is TGTGCCAGCAGTTTACCGGGACAGGGAAATCAGCCCCAGCATTTT. As protein: CASSLPGQGNQPQHF. V and J are TRBV28 and TRBJ1-5, with 9 bases matching TRBD1. After removal of 2 bases from V and 4 bases from J, the junction contained 3 bases not matched to a gene. Germline-derived CDR1 and CDR2 are MDHEN and SYDVKM. This CDR3 region has 15 residues.

This clone was detected once. The genes are TRBV21-1 and TRBJ1-2. TRBV21-1 is a pseudogene. There are 13 residues in the CDR3. CDR3 amino acids: CASNLGPNYGYTF. The CDR3 DNA is TGTGCCAGCAACTTGGGACCGAACTATGGCTACACCTTC.

This chain connects TRBV5-1 to TRBJ2-2; 8 bases fit TRBD2. The CDR3 loop spans 15 amino acids. The ends lost 0 bases at V and 6 bases at J; junction bases unmatched: 4. Germline lookup yields CDR1 SGHRS and CDR2 YFSETQ. The DNA for the CDR3 is TGCGCCAGCAGCTTGGCAGGAGCGGGAGCCGGGGAGCTGTTTTTT. It specifies CASSLAGAGAGELFF.

On this clone itself: The germline gene is not matched at one end of the junction; a read error may be the cause. The chain is built from TRBV20-1 and TRBJ1-1; D is unclear. The CDR3 length is 11 residues. Germline V gene sequence: CDR1 DFQATT, CDR2 SNEGSKA (reference sequence). For the CDR3, the DNA is TGCAGTGCCGGAGAGACCCCTCTGTTTCCTTTT. Translated: CSAGETPLFPF.

The count of this clone is one. The rearrangement links TRBV7-2 to TRBJ2-5; no reliable D call. Germline CDR1 is SGHTA and CDR2 is FQGNSA. Trimming took off 2 bases at V and 5 bases at J, with 15 bases between the two ends. This CDR3 contains 15 residues. The CDR3 loop reads CASSLRRSVQETQYF. The CDR3 nucleotides read TGTGCCAGCAGCTTACGCCGGAGCGTACAGGAGACCCAGTACTTC.

The chain employs TRBV5-1 and TRBJ2-3; D gene ambiguous. Trimming took 4 bases from V and 1 from J, leaving 16 bases between them. CDR1 and CDR2 from the germline V gene are SGHRS and YFSETQ. CDR3 length equals 16 residues. The CDR3 DNA is TGCGCCAGCAGCCCTCGAAGCCTCTCTCGCACAGATACGCAGTATTTT. Its translation: CASSPRSLSRTDTQYF. Looking up the rest from reference TRBV5-1 and TRBJ2-3 gives the full variable domain: KAGVTQTPRYLIKTRGQQVTLSCSPISGHRSVSWYQQTPGQGLQFLFEYFSETQRNKGNFPGRFSGRQFSNSRSEMNVSTLELGDSALYLCASSPRSLSRTDTQYFGPGTRLTVL.

The genes are TRBV4-1 and TRBJ1-4; weak D call: TRBD1 (5 bases). Trimming took 0 bases from V and 6 from J, leaving 11 bases between them. CDR1 and CDR2 (germline): MGHRA, YSYEKL. The CDR3 consists of 15 residues. The CDR3 here is CASSQDTRTHEKLFF. In DNA, the CDR3 is TGCGCCAGCAGCCAAGATACCAGGACACATGAAAAACTGTTTTTT.

This clone was picked up one time. The chain links TRBV5-1 to TRBJ2-2; 10 positions agree with TRBD2. Looked up from germline, CDR1 is SGHRS and CDR2 is YFSETQ. The V and J ends lost 1 base and 4 bases, in that order; junction bases with no gene match: 7. The CDR3 is made up of 17 amino acids. The CDR3 reads CASSLMLAGAGTGELFF. The DNA of the CDR3 is TGCGCCAGCAGCTTGATGCTAGCGGGAGCGGGCACCGGGGAGCTGTTTTTT.

This sequence joins TRBV6-2 or TRBV6-3 and TRBJ1-3, with D perhaps matching TRBD1 (6 bases). CDR1 is MNHEY and CDR2 is SVGEGT in the germline V gene. Trimming removed 6 bases from V and 0 bases from J, with 18 bases in between. The CDR3 is 17 amino acids. The CDR3 reads CASSPGVLGPSGNTIYF. CDR3 DNA: TGTGCCAGCAGCCCAGGGGTCCTAGGCCCCTCTGGAAACACCATATATTTT.